Presented here are 24 T cell receptor beta chains from one specimen sequenced in a study of control samples from healthy donors and cancer patients. Assay: immunoSEQ multiplex PCR; the TCRdb copy retains only in-frame clones and omits some. The table shows roughly 80,000 clones, with roughly 90% occurring only once. Material: PBMCs. The receptor set was obtained from a woman in her sixties with head and neck cancer.

V and J are TRBV6-2 or TRBV6-3 and TRBJ2-7, with TRBD2 matching over 10 bases. J lost 9 bases, V lost 4 bases, and 12 bases had no gene match. CDR1 is MNHEY and CDR2 is SVGEGT in the germline V gene. This CDR3 comprises 15 residues. In DNA form, the CDR3 reads TGTGCCAGCAGTTCCCTTTCGGGACTAGCGTTAATGCAGTACTTC. As protein: CASSSLSGLALMQYF.

The V gene is TRBV5-6, the J gene TRBJ2-3; D may be TRBD1 (5 bases). V dropped 4 bases and J dropped 14 bases, with 20 bases sitting between them. The CDR3 consists of 13 residues. Germline V gene sequence: CDR1 SGHDT, CDR2 YYEEEE. The CDR3 reads CASSRAGNSWTYF. CDR3 DNA: TGTGCCAGCAGCCGCGCAGGGAACAGTTGGACGTATTTT. The full variable domain, with the rest looked up from reference TRBV5-6 and TRBJ2-3, is DAGVTQSPTHLIKTRGQQVTLRCSPKSGHDTVSWYQQALGQGPQFIFQYYEEEERQRGNFPDRFSGHQFPNYSSELNVNALLLGDSALYLCASSRAGNSWTYFGPGTRLTVL.

CDR3 residues: CASSLIGGYTF. CDR3 bases: TGTGCCAGCAGTTTAATAGGCGGCTACACCTTC. The rearrangement uses TRBV12-3 or TRBV12-4 and TRBJ1-2; no reliable D call. The germline V and J ends were trimmed by 2 bases and 8 bases, with 6 bases remaining between them. The CDR3 runs 11 residues.

J is TRBJ1-6 and V is TRBV30, with D unresolved. This CDR3 region has 11 residues. V was clipped by 5 bases and J by 3 bases, with 2 bases between them. Per germline, CDR1 GTSNPN and CDR2 SVGIG (reference sequence). Here the CDR3 reads CAWGYNSPLHF. CDR3 DNA: TGTGCCTGGGGCTATAATTCACCCCTCCACTTT.

The chain is built from TRBV6-6 and TRBJ2-7; 13 bases are a match to TRBD2. Germline CDR1 and CDR2: MNHNY and SVGAGI (reference sequence). V shed 6 bases, J shed 3 bases, and the junction held 8 bases outside the gene matches. CDR3 length: 16 amino acids. The CDR3 coding sequence is TGTGCCAGCAGAACTGTCGGACTAGCGGGAGTCTACGAGCAGTACTTC. It yields the protein CASRTVGLAGVYEQYF.

This clone was recorded only once. This chain joins TRBV3-1 (or the pseudogene TRBV3-2) and TRBJ2-3; TRBD2 matches at 13 bases. CDR3 length: 15 amino acids. Germline V gene data show CDR1 as LGHDT and CDR2 as YNNKEL (reference sequence). Losses at the gene ends were 4 bases for V and 6 bases for J; bases not matched to a gene: 4. CDR3 residues: CASSLLAGGPDTQYF. CDR3 coding DNA: TGTGCCAGCAGCCTACTAGCGGGAGGGCCGGATACGCAGTATTTT.

This clone appeared once. The chain links TRBV9 to TRBJ2-2; 10 bases align to TRBD2. This CDR3 contains 17 residues. Germline lookup yields CDR1 SGDLS and CDR2 YYNGEE. Trimming removed 0 bases from V and 7 bases from J; junction bases left unmatched: 9. The CDR3 region is CASSVDSGRAIVGELFF. The DNA of the CDR3 is TGTGCCAGCAGCGTAGACAGCGGGAGGGCGATTGTCGGGGAGCTGTTTTTT. Together with reference TRBV9 and TRBJ2-2, the CDR3 gives the full variable domain: DSGVTQTPKHLITATGQRVTLRCSPRSGDLSVYWYQQSLDQGLQFLIQYYNGEERAKGNILERFSAQQFPDLHSELNLSSLELGDSALYFCASSVDSGRAIVGELFFGEGSRLTVL.

The chain recombines TRBV19 with TRBJ1-1; the D gene is possibly TRBD1 (6 bases). The CDR3 consists of 16 residues. Germline-derived CDR1 and CDR2 are LNHDA and SQIVND (reference sequence). Trimming cost V 6 bases and J 0 bases, with 17 bases left between them. In DNA, the CDR3 is TGTGCCAGTAGCCCTAAGGGGGGACTTATGAACACTGAAGCTTTCTTT. Its translation: CASSPKGGLMNTEAFF.

The chain is built from TRBV7-2 and TRBJ2-5, with TRBD1 matching over 8 bases. The V gene end was trimmed by 1 base and the J gene end by 4 bases; junction bases not matched to a gene: 5. CDR1 and CDR2 (germline): SGHTA, FQGNSA. The CDR3 has 15 amino acids. This chain's CDR3 is CASSLGTGILETQYF. The CDR3 DNA reads as TGTGCCAGCAGCTTAGGGACAGGGATATTAGAGACCCAGTACTTC. The full variable domain, in which reference TRBV7-2 and TRBJ2-5 provide the parts outside the CDR3, is GAGVSQSPSNKVTEKGKDVELRCDPISGHTALYWYRQSLGQGLEFLIYFQGNSAPDKSGLPSDRFSAERTGGSVSTLTIQRTQQEDSAVYLCASSLGTGILETQYFGPGTRLLVL.

CDR3: CASLIGRDTDTQYF. Here the CDR3 DNA reads TGCGCCAGTTTAATCGGGAGGGACACAGATACGCAGTATTTT. The V and J genes are TRBV10-2 and TRBJ2-3; TRBD2 agrees at 8 bases. The CDR3 contains 14 residues. The V gene's germline CDR1 is WSHSY and CDR2 SAAADI. After removal of 9 bases from V and 2 bases from J, the junction contained 7 bases not matched to a gene.

The gene calls are TRBV14 and TRBJ2-7; 9 nucleotides match TRBD2. Germline values: CDR1 SGHDN, CDR2 FVKESK. V was clipped by 4 bases and J by 0 bases; unmatched bases: 4. The CDR3 length is 15 residues. The CDR3 loop reads CASSRGRESSYEQYF. CDR3 DNA: TGTGCCAGCAGCCGCGGGAGGGAAAGCTCCTACGAGCAGTACTTC.

The genes are TRBV2 and TRBJ1-4; D perhaps matches TRBD1 (5 bases). Per the germline V gene, CDR1 is SNHLY and CDR2 is FYNNEI. V gave up 5 bases and J gave up 5 bases, with 9 bases separating them. The CDR3 runs 13 residues. The CDR3 reads CASSLGVNEKLFF. The CDR3 bases are TGTGCCAGCAGTTTGGGGGTAAATGAAAAACTGTTTTTT.

The chain joins TRBV14 to TRBJ1-3; D is perhaps TRBD1 (6 bases). Trimming took 4 bases from V and 2 from J, leaving 12 bases between them. Germline V gene data show CDR1 as SGHDN and CDR2 as FVKESK. This CDR3 is built from 15 residues. The CDR3 region has the DNA TGTGCCAGCAGCCGACAGGCTAATACTGGAAACACCATATATTTT. It codes for CASSRQANTGNTIYF.

The V and J genes are TRBV6-5 and TRBJ2-1, with 7 bases that match TRBD1. The junction had 3 bases not matched to a gene; V was cut back by 7 bases and J by 6 bases. The CDR3 contains 12 residues. Germline V gene data show CDR1 as MNHEY and CDR2 as SVGAGI. The CDR3: CASKGDSNEQFF. The DNA for the CDR3 is TGTGCCAGCAAAGGGGACAGCAATGAGCAGTTCTTC.

The chain uses TRBV12-3 or TRBV12-4 and TRBJ2-7, with 9 bases fitting TRBD1. This CDR3 has 13 residues. With 1 base clipped from V and 7 bases from J, the junction kept 2 bases outside the gene matches. The CDR3 DNA follows: TGTGCCAGCAGTTTAGTTGACAGGGGGGAGCAGTACTTC. It encodes CASSLVDRGEQYF.

The rearrangement joins TRBV7-2 to TRBJ1-2, with unresolved D. CDR1 and CDR2 (germline): SGHTA, FQGNSA. V was cut by 1 base and J by 13 bases, with 19 bases left in between. CDR3 length equals 14 residues. This CDR3 reads CASSLDWLAGTSTF. CDR3 nucleotides: TGTGCCAGCAGCTTAGATTGGTTGGCAGGAACGAGCACCTTC. Combining the CDR3 with reference TRBV7-2 and TRBJ1-2 gives the whole variable domain GAGVSQSPSNKVTEKGKDVELRCDPISGHTALYWYRQSLGQGLEFLIYFQGNSAPDKSGLPSDRFSAERTGGSVSTLTIQRTQQEDSAVYLCASSLDWLAGTSTFGSGTRLTVV.

The rearrangement links TRBV28 to TRBJ2-5; TRBD1 agrees at 12 bases. Trimming cost V 3 bases and J 4 bases; bases outside gene matches: 12. The germline gives CDR1 MDHEN, CDR2 SYDVKM. The CDR3 is 18 residues long. The CDR3 region is CASSLGELGTGGTETQYF. The CDR3 region has the DNA TGTGCCAGCAGTTTGGGTGAACTGGGGACAGGGGGCACAGAGACCCAGTACTTC. The variable domain in full, with the rest retrieved from reference TRBV28 and TRBJ2-5, is DVKVTQSSRYLVKRTGEKVFLECVQDMDHENMFWYRQDPGLGLRLIYFSYDVKMKEKGDIPEGYSVSREKKERFSLILESASTNQTSMYLCASSLGELGTGGTETQYFGPGTRLLVL.

The V call is TRBV3-1 (or the pseudogene TRBV3-2), the J call TRBJ1-5, with D perhaps TRBD1 (5 bases). The CDR3 is 13 amino acids. The V end was cut by 3 bases, the J end by 5 bases, with 8 bases between. From germline, CDR1 is LGHDT and CDR2 YNNKEL (reference sequence). For the CDR3, the DNA is TGTGCCAGCAGCCATCTGGGGGATCAGCCCCAGCATTTT. Translating gives CASSHLGDQPQHF.

This chain joins TRBV15 and TRBJ2-7; D might be TRBD2 (6 bases). The CDR3 is made up of 17 amino acids. Germline CDR1 is LNHNV and CDR2 is YYDKDF (reference sequence). V dropped 1 base and J dropped 4 bases, with 20 bases sitting between them. CDR3 in DNA: TGTGCCACCAGCAGAGGGGGGACCAGGCGGGACGGATACGAGCAGTACTTC. The encoded protein is CATSRGGTRRDGYEQYF.

This clone has only one observation. J is TRBJ2-1 and V is TRBV7-7, with TRBD2 identical over 9 bases. With V trimmed by 1 base and J by 4 bases, 8 bases remained unmatched. CDR1 SSHAT and CDR2 FNYEAQ come from the germline V gene (reference sequence). This CDR3 spans 17 amino acids. CDR3 protein: CASSLDRAGGPYNEQFF. In DNA, the CDR3 is TGTGCCAGCAGCTTAGACCGGGCGGGAGGGCCTTACAATGAGCAGTTCTTC.

This clone showed up just a few times. V is TRBV21-1 and J is TRBJ1-1; TRBD1, the D gene given by the table, was not confirmed from the DNA. TRBV21-1 is classified as a pseudogene. The CDR3 is 14 amino acids. As DNA, the CDR3 is TGTGCCAGCAGCGCCCGGACAGGGAATACTGAAGCTTTCTTT. Residues: CASSARTGNTEAFF.

V is TRBV5-6 and J is TRBJ2-5; weak D call: TRBD1 (6 bases). Germline CDR1 is SGHDT and CDR2 is YYEEEE. This CDR3 has 15 residues. The V end was cut by 0 bases, the J end by 4 bases, with 13 bases between. The CDR3, as DNA: TGTGCCAGCAGCTTGGAGTCAGGGGTCAGAGAGACCCAGTACTTC. Translated: CASSLESGVRETQYF. Together with reference TRBV5-6 and TRBJ2-5, the CDR3 gives the full variable domain: DAGVTQSPTHLIKTRGQQVTLRCSPKSGHDTVSWYQQALGQGPQFIFQYYEEEERQRGNFPDRFSGHQFPNYSSELNVNALLLGDSALYLCASSLESGVRETQYFGPGTRLLVL.

V usage is TRBV19 and J usage is TRBJ2-5; TRBD1 matches 9 bases. The junction had 3 bases not matched to a gene; V was cut back by 3 bases and J by 4 bases. The germline gives CDR1 LNHDA, CDR2 SQIVND (reference sequence). The CDR3 loop spans 14 amino acids. In DNA form, the CDR3 reads TGTGCCAGTAGTATCAGACAGGGGGTAGAGACCCAGTACTTC. This translates into CASSIRQGVETQYF.

The chain combines TRBV6-1 with TRBJ1-3; tentative D call: TRBD1 (6 bases). This CDR3 comprises 16 residues. CDR1 is MNHNS, CDR2 SASEGT, per germline. The V end was cut by 1 base, the J end by 0 bases, with 10 bases between. This CDR3 is CASSEEQGSSGNTIYF. DNA for the CDR3: TGTGCCAGCAGTGAAGAACAGGGAAGCTCTGGAAACACCATATATTTT.